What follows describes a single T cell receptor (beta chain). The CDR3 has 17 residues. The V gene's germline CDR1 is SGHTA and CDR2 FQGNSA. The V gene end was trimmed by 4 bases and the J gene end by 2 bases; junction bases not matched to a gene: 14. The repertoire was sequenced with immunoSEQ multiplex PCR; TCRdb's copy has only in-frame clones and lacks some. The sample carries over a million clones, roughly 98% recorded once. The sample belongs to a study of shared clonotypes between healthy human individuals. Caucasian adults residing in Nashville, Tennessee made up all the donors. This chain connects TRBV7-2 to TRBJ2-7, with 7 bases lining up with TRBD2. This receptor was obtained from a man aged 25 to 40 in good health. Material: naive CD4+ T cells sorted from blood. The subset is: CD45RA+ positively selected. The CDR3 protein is CASSYATGGSSAYEQYF. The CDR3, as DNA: TGTGCCAGCAGCTATGCCACGGGCGGGAGTTCCGCCTACGAGCAGTACTTC. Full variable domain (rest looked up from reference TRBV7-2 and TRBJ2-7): GAGVSQSPSNKVTEKGKDVELRCDPISGHTALYWYRQSLGQGLEFLIYFQGNSAPDKSGLPSDRFSAERTGGSVSTLTIQRTQQEDSAVYLCASSYATGGSSAYEQYFGPGTRLTVT.